The text below deals with one TCR beta chain. What it recognizes is unknown. This specimen comes from a study of OX40 agonist ivuxolimab in advanced cancers. Study-wide background: At doses from 0.01 to 10 mg/kg, patients were given intravenous ivuxolimab every 2 weeks. Partial responses were recorded for three patients, including one with hepatocellular carcinoma and two with cutaneous melanoma. Findings and caveats of the study: Both blood CD4+ and CD8+ T cells showed clonal growth by week 6 at 0.1 to 3.0 mg/kg.

In germline, CDR1 is LNHNV, CDR2 YYDKDF (reference sequence). V was clipped by 0 bases and J by 9 bases, with 6 bases between them. The length of the CDR3 is 12 residues. The assay was immunoSEQ multiplex PCR, and TCRdb's table has in-frame clones only and misses some. The sample consists of around 67,000 clones, 75% to 85% of them appearing once. The starting material was CD4+ or CD8+ T cells sorted from blood, obtained in a trial of the OX40 agonist ivuxolimab. The genes are TRBV15 and TRBJ2-1; no clear D. This sequence was found in an adult with an advanced solid tumor such as melanoma, head and neck, liver or kidney cancer. CDR3 nucleotide sequence: TGTGCCACCAGCAGAGAGGCAGCTGAGCAGTTCTTC. Its translation is CATSREAAEQFF.